One and the same sample provided the 28 T cell receptor beta chains below, sequenced in a study of tumor-infiltrating lymphocytes in primary liver carcinoma (dated by TCRdb to 2016 to 2017). The data were produced on an Illumina HiSeq 2500. A constant-region primer and ProtoScript II reverse transcriptase were used to reverse-transcribe TCRbeta-specific cDNA from approximately 500 ng total RNA. TCRbeta libraries were built with three nested multiplex PCR rounds, a slightly modified ARM-PCR procedure. The first two PCR rounds used multiplex TRBV1-TRBV30 forward primers with a Cbeta reverse primer, each for about 10 cycles. The raw public data were reprocessed by TCRdb itself: fastp quality trimming at Q25, MiXCR clonotype calling, in-frame beta chains only. All rows with the same CDR3 protein become a single entry with the most common DNA and genes. A total of about 200,000 distinct CDR3 sequences appear in this sample, about 85% of them only once. The ten largest clones represent roughly 18% of the sample.

Without any cell sorting, total RNA and DNA were extracted together from about 19-30 mg of bulk tissue using the AllPrep DNA/RNA mini kit. Sequenced input: tumor tissue from primary liver carcinoma. These receptors all come from a man aged 35-49 years with primary liver carcinoma and hepatitis B virus infection.

As regards this clonotype: At one end the junction does not follow the germline gene, possibly because of a read error. V is TRBV6-2 or TRBV6-3 and J is TRBJ2-5, with TRBD2 matching over 11 bases. The germline V gene encodes CDR1 MNHEY and CDR2 SVGEGT. The CDR3 sequence is 15 residues long. The CDR3 is CATSYSTSGSETQYF. CDR3 in DNA: TGTGCCACCAGTTACTCTACTAGCGGGAGTGAGACCCAGTACTTC.

A word on this clonotype: A much larger clone lies a single base off, so this may be a read error. The V and J genes are TRBV5-1 and TRBJ2-7, with 13 bases matching TRBD2. TRBJ2-1 matches the DNA end more closely, so the J call is doubtful. The CDR3 sequence is 14 residues long. The germline CDR1 and CDR2 sequences are SGHRS and YFSETQ. CDR3 nucleotide sequence: TGCGCCAGCAGCCAGACTAGCGGGAGGTACGAGCAGTTCTTC. Its protein product is CASSQTSGRYEQFF.

To note about this clonotype: A junction end diverges from the germline sequence, so it may reflect a read error. CDR3 coding DNA: TGTAGCGTCACCCTTACCTACAATGAGCAGTACTTC. Encoded protein: CSVTLTYNEQYF. The chain links TRBV29-1 to TRBJ2-1; maybe TRBD2 (5 bases). The end of the DNA fits TRBJ2-7 better, so the J call may be wrong. Germline V CDR1 and CDR2: SQVTM, ANQGSEA. The length of the CDR3 is 12 residues.

The rearrangement joins TRBV29-1 to TRBJ2-7; 11 bases are shared with TRBD2. The CDR3 is 15 amino acids. CDR1 and CDR2 from the germline V gene are SQVTM and ANQGSEA. The CDR3 reads CIVHGTSGESYEQYF. The CDR3 nucleotides read TGCATCGTACACGGGACTAGCGGTGAGTCCTACGAGCAGTACTTC.

Note on this clonotype: This may be a read error: a much more frequent sequence differs by one nucleotide. This rearrangement joins TRBV10-2 to TRBJ2-5; D is possibly TRBD2 (6 bases). Germline V gene sequence: CDR1 WSHSY, CDR2 SAAADI. Between the trimmed V and J ends, which lost 4 bases and 2 bases, there was a span of 17 bases. This CDR3 contains 16 residues. Here the CDR3 reads CASSVGLLAAQETQYF. DNA for the CDR3: TGCGCCAGCAGTGTCGGGTTACTAGCAGCTCAAGAGACCCAGTACTTC.

Regarding this clonotype: At one boundary the junction diverges from the germline segment, which might be a read error. The chain employs TRBV11-1 and TRBJ2-4; 13 positions agree with TRBD2. CDR1 is SGHAT and CDR2 is FQDESV in the germline V gene (reference sequence). The CDR3 extends over 17 amino acids. The CDR3 nucleotides read TGTGTCAGCAGCTTACCCGGGACTAGCGGGACCAAAAACACTCAGTATTTC. This encodes CVSSLPGTSGTKNTQYF.

Worth noting for this clonotype: The CDR3 does not close with the conserved phenylalanine or tryptophan, likely indicating a read error. The chain uses TRBV28 and TRBJ1-4, with 9 bases that match TRBD1. This CDR3 is 16 amino acids long. The trim removed 9 bases at V and 9 bases at J, leaving 17 bases unmatched. Germline V CDR1 and CDR2: MDHEN, SYDVKM. The chain's CDR3 is CARRHSAGTGYKKLFV. CDR3 nucleotide sequence: TGTGCCAGGAGACATTCTGCCGGGACAGGGTATAAAAAACTGTTTGTT.

The chain links TRBV5-4 to TRBJ2-5; tentative D call: TRBD2 (6 bases). Germline V gives CDR1 SGHNT, CDR2 YYREEE (reference sequence). The CDR3 extends over 13 amino acids. The V and J ends lost 4 bases and 6 bases respectively, with 13 bases between them. Here the CDR3 DNA reads TGTGCCAGCAGCCCGACTAGTGTAAAGACCCAGTACTTC. Protein product: CASSPTSVKTQYF. Complete variable domain (other parts from reference TRBV5-4 and TRBJ2-5): ETGVTQSPTHLIKTRGQQVTLRCSSQSGHNTVSWYQQALGQGPQFIFQYYREEENGRGNFPPRFSGLQFPNYSSELNVNALELDDSALYLCASSPTSVKTQYFGPGTRLLVL.

The J gene is TRBJ1-5, the V gene TRBV28, with D possibly matching TRBD1 (6 bases). The CDR3 is made up of 13 amino acids. The V gene lost 9 bases and the J gene lost 6 bases, with 15 bases spanning the gap. CDR1 is MDHEN, CDR2 SYDVKM, per germline. The DNA for the CDR3 is TGTGCCAGGCTCACAGGGTCGACTCAGCCCCAGCATTTT. This encodes CARLTGSTQPQHF.

Turning to this clonotype: A much larger clone lies one base from this, so it may be a read error. The rearrangement uses TRBV28 and TRBJ2-7, with 10 nucleotides matching TRBD1. The CDR3 has 16 residues. Germline lookup yields CDR1 MDHEN and CDR2 SYDVKM. The CDR3 nucleotides read TGTGCCAGCAGGTCAAGCTGGGACAGGGGTACCTACGAGCATTACTTC. This encodes CASRSSWDRGTYEHYF.

Regarding this clonotype: The junction and the germline gene differ at one end; a read error may be behind it. The chain uses TRBV5-5 and TRBJ2-5; D may be TRBD2 (5 bases). CDR1 and CDR2 (germline): SGHKS, YYEKEE (reference sequence). The CDR3 runs to 18 residues. The chain's CDR3 is CAGSLGLIGMEYQETQYF. The CDR3 DNA reads as TGTGCCGGCAGCCTGGGGTTGATCGGGATGGAGTACCAAGAGACCCAGTACTTC.

On this clonotype: At one end, the junction sequence differs from germline, possibly due to a read error. The genes are TRBV11-1 and TRBJ1-2; no firm D call. Germline V lookup: CDR1 SGHAT, CDR2 FQDESV (reference sequence). The CDR3 consists of 13 residues. CDR3 DNA: TGTGCCTGTACCGACAACTTTAACTATGACTACACCTTC. This encodes CACTDNFNYDYTF.

To note about this clonotype: This clone may be a read error of a much larger clone one base away. This chain joins TRBV11-2 and TRBJ2-3, with 8 bases lining up with TRBD2. The CDR3 length is 15 residues. CDR1 and CDR2 (germline): SGHAT, FQNNGV. CDR3 residues: CANSQRGTGGDTQYF. CDR3 sequence (DNA): TGTGCCAACAGCCAACGGGGGACGGGGGGGGATACGCAGTATTTT.

The rearrangement links TRBV6-5 to TRBJ1-2, with a tentative D call TRBD1 (6 bases). The CDR3 consists of 15 residues. V was cut by 5 bases and J by 0 bases, with 13 bases left in between. Germline values: CDR1 MNHEY, CDR2 SVGAGI. The CDR3: CASSPQGTSNYGYTF. The CDR3 DNA reads as TGTGCCAGCAGTCCACAGGGAACCTCTAACTATGGCTACACCTTC.

This clonotype was seen only a few times. The rearrangement links TRBV5-1 to TRBJ2-7; no clear D gene. The V gene's germline CDR1 is SGHRS and CDR2 YFSETQ. The CDR3 length is 14 residues. V was cut by 4 bases and J by 0 bases, with 11 bases left in between. The CDR3 nucleotides are TGCGCCAGCAGCCCGGCGTGGGGCTCCTACGAGCAGTACTTC. Its protein product is CASSPAWGSYEQYF.

This clonotype was observed once. The rearrangement uses TRBV4-3 and TRBJ2-2; maybe TRBD2 (6 bases). CDR3 length: 18 amino acids. Germline V gives CDR1 LGHNA, CDR2 YSLEER. V lost 2 bases and J lost 3, with 19 bases in between. The chain's CDR3 is CASSQYHWARGYTGELFF. Here the CDR3 DNA reads TGCGCCAGCAGCCAATATCATTGGGCACGGGGGTACACCGGGGAGCTGTTTTTT.

This clonotype was recorded many times. The chain joins TRBV30 to TRBJ2-7; 9 bases agree with TRBD2. Germline CDR1 is GTSNPN and CDR2 is SVGIG (reference sequence). The CDR3 covers 13 residues. The V gene end was trimmed by 7 bases and the J gene end by 6 bases; junction bases not matched to a gene: 10. CDR3 in amino acids: CASSGRHLSEQYF. As DNA, the CDR3 is TGTGCCTCCAGCGGGAGGCACCTCTCCGAGCAGTACTTC.

A note on this clonotype: The germline gene is not matched at one end of the junction; a read error may be the cause. V usage is TRBV11-1 and J usage is TRBJ2-2; a possible D gene is TRBD1 (6 bases). Germline V gives CDR1 SGHAT, CDR2 FQDESV (reference sequence). CDR3 length equals 13 residues. CDR3 DNA sequence: TGTGGCAGCAGCTTTTGGGACACCGGTGTGCTGTTTTTT. This encodes CGSSFWDTGVLFF.

This clonotype was found many times. A much larger clonotype is one base distant, so this may be a read error. The rearrangement joins TRBV14 to TRBJ2-3; unclear D gene. The V gene's germline CDR1 is SGHDN and CDR2 FVKESK. The CDR3 is 13 amino acids. CDR3 residues: CASSLSRSDAQYF. The CDR3 nucleotides read TGTGCCAGCAGCCTAAGCAGGTCAGATGCGCAGTATTTT.

On this clonotype: Compared with germline, one end of the junction differs, possibly owing to a read error. The chain recombines TRBV29-1 with TRBJ2-7, with 8 bases that match TRBD2. This CDR3 spans 12 amino acids. The V gene's germline CDR1 is SQVTM and CDR2 ANQGSEA. CDR3 in amino acids: CSSLTSDHEQCF. CDR3 DNA sequence: TGCAGTTCCCTGACTAGCGACCACGAGCAGTGCTTC.

To note about this clonotype: Lacking the conserved final phenylalanine or tryptophan, this CDR3 likely reflects a read error. The chain employs TRBV4-2 and TRBJ1-1, with no clear D. The CDR3 length is 14 residues. Per germline, CDR1 LGHNA and CDR2 YNFKEQ. DNA for the CDR3: TGTGCCAGTAGCCAAGATCGCGGGAACACTGAAGCTTTCCTT. This gives the protein CASSQDRGNTEAFL.

Turning to this clonotype: The junction differs from germline at one of its ends, possibly a read error. The rearrangement links TRBV11-2 to TRBJ2-4; D may be TRBD1 (6 bases). The CDR3 spans 17 residues. Germline CDR1 reads SGHAT; CDR2 reads FQNNGV. The CDR3 bases are TGTGCTAGCAGCTTAGACCGGACAGCTCTACCCAAAAACACTCAGTACTTC. Encoded protein: CASSLDRTALPKNTQYF.

The chain couples TRBV28 to TRBJ1-2, with 7 nucleotides matching TRBD1. This CDR3 contains 14 residues. The germline CDR1 and CDR2 sequences are MDHEN and SYDVKM. The ends lost 9 bases at V and 8 bases at J; junction bases unmatched: 15. CDR3 coding DNA: TGTGCCAGGAGCTTTCAGGGGGAAGCGGGCGGCTACACCTTC. It is translated as CARSFQGEAGGYTF.

With respect to this clonotype: A junction boundary mismatches the germline segment, possibly from a read error. The chain recombines TRBV13 with TRBJ2-5, with D tentatively TRBD2 (6 bases). The CDR3 is made up of 15 amino acids. The germline CDR1 and CDR2 sequences are PRHDT and FYEKMQ (reference sequence). The CDR3 reads CASSPRLGTPEAQYF. In DNA, the CDR3 is TGTGCCAGCAGCCCCCGGCTCGGGACTCCAGAGGCCCAATACTTC.

Remarks on this clonotype: This CDR3 fails to terminate in the conserved phenylalanine or tryptophan, so it likely reflects a read error. The V call is TRBV12-3 or TRBV12-4, the J call TRBJ2-1, with a weak D call TRBD2 (6 bases). V dropped 7 bases and J dropped 5 bases, with 21 bases sitting between them. The CDR3 sequence is 16 residues long. CDR3 in amino acids: CASNQGLPGPDNEQFL. The CDR3 region has the DNA TGTGCCAGCAATCAAGGACTACCGGGACCGGACAATGAGCAGTTCTTG.

Regarding this clonotype: A read error may account for a junction end that differs from germline. The chain recombines TRBV11-2 with TRBJ1-2; weak D call: TRBD1 (5 bases). Germline loops: CDR1 SGHAT, CDR2 FQNNGV. The CDR3 is made up of 15 amino acids. DNA for the CDR3: TGTGCCATCAGCACGTCGGCAGGGTTGATTCCTGGCTACATCTTC. Translation gives CAISTSAGLIPGYIF.

In regard to this clonotype: A much larger clone lies a single base off, so this may be a read error. V is TRBV30 and J is TRBJ1-1; 7 bases match TRBD1. Germline trimming cut 1 base from V and 5 bases from J; bases unmatched to any gene: 4. CDR3 length: 13 amino acids. Germline assignment: CDR1 GTSNPN and CDR2 SVGIG (reference sequence). This chain's CDR3 is CAWSETGRTEAFF. DNA of the CDR3: TGTGCCTGGAGTGAGACAGGGAGGACTGAAGCTTTCTTT.

V and J are TRBV29-1 and TRBJ2-7; D is unresolved. CDR1 and CDR2 from the germline V gene are SQVTM and ANQGSEA. Trimming shortened V by 5 bases and J by 5 bases, and 16 bases separated the two germline ends. The CDR3 sequence is 13 residues long. CDR3 sequence: CSVTPTRLHEQYV. The CDR3 DNA follows: TGCAGCGTTACCCCGACAAGGCTCCACGAGCAGTACGTC.